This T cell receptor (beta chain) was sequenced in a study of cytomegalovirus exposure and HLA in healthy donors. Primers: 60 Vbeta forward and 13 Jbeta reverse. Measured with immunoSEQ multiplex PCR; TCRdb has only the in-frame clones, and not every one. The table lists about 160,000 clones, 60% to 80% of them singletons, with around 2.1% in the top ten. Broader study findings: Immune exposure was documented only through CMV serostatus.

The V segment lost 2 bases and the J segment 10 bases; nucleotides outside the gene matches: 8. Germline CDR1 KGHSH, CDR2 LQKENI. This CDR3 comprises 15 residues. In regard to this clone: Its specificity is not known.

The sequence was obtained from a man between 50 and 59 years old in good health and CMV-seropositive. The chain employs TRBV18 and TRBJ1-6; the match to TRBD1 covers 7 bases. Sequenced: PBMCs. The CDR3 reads CASSPARGSESPLHF. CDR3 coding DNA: TGTGCCAGCTCACCAGCCAGGGGGAGCGAATCACCCCTCCACTTT.